These T cell receptor beta chains were read from a single sample in a study of blood T cell repertoires in COVID-19. Only in-frame clones appear in the TCRdb table, and some are missing; sequencing was by immunoSEQ multiplex PCR. The table lists under 250,000 clones, over 80% of them singletons. The sample consisted of peripheral blood. These receptor sequences come from a man aged 40-50 years with acute or convalescent COVID-19. CDR3s include the opening cysteine and the closing phenylalanine or tryptophan. Each record gives: J gene, V gene, CDR3 protein.

TRBJ2-3 TRBV2 CASSEDEGTQYF
TRBJ2-7 TRBV5-1 CASSLGHRPSEQYF
TRBJ1-1 TRBV7-2 CASSLGLGTGFEAFF
TRBJ1-4 TRBV6-5 CASSYGGARNEKLFF
TRBJ2-6 TRBV19 CASTRGHLSGANVLTF
TRBJ1-5 TRBV27 CASGRPNGGQPQHF
TRBJ1-1 TRBV6-6 CASSYSGQGDTEAFF
TRBJ2-3 TRBV10-3 CAIRPTSGRVLRTDTQYF
TRBJ2-1 TRBV11-2 CASSLGQAPWDEQFF
TRBJ2-2 TRBV2 CASRARTVTPGELFF
TRBJ2-7 TRBV5-5 CASSFGVASSYEQYF
TRBJ2-7 TRBV7-8 CASSLEGAYEQYF
TRBJ1-3 TRBV5-1 CASSLAGNDNTIYF
TRBJ2-7 TRBV29-1 CSVVDYSEQYF
TRBJ2-7 TRBV6-5 CASRGGNSYEQYF
TRBJ2-7 TRBV7-9 CASSSKIPLAGGSYEQYF
TRBJ2-2 TRBV5-1 CASSLVLAGAGELFF
TRBJ1-2 TRBV2 CASNRGPNYGYTF
TRBJ2-1 TRBV14 CASSPRLASYNEQFF
TRBJ1-1 TRBV19 CASSTLTGSGTEAFF
TRBJ2-5 TRBV27 CASSLLAGGGETQYF
TRBJ2-1 TRBV7-2 CASSSIRILAGANEQFF
TRBJ1-1 TRBV29-1 CSVGSGRTEWNTEAFF
TRBJ2-2 TRBV7-9 CASPPDMLAPLNTGELFF
TRBJ2-5 TRBV7-9 CASSPTTSGETQYF
TRBJ1-1 TRBV6-5 CASSYPTGGLTEAFF
TRBJ2-7 TRBV20-1 CSASPLAGPYEQYF
TRBJ2-7 TRBV19 CASSPLVVAGEDEQYF
TRBJ2-1 TRBV6-5 CASSLGLAGNEQFF
TRBJ1-1 TRBV11-2 CASSLSGGQMNTEAFF
TRBJ1-5 TRBV29-1 CSVQGLNQPQHF
TRBJ2-7 TRBV19 CASWSGRAAREQYF
TRBJ1-1 TRBV11-1 CASSRRQTMNTEAFF
TRBJ2-7 TRBV7-2 CASSLVQSWYEQYF
TRBJ2-1 TRBV7-8 CASSLSGTEGYNEQFF
TRBJ1-2 TRBV18 CASSPGASYGYTF
TRBJ1-2 TRBV2 CASSEGQGYGYTF
TRBJ1-2 TRBV5-1 CASSGGDGTSRTF
TRBJ1-4 TRBV18 CASSPLSGQGKEKLFF
TRBJ1-5 TRBV15 CATSRDRSNQPQHF
TRBJ2-7 TRBV27 CASSLEGQGAPYEQYF
TRBJ2-4 TRBV6-6 CASSRQELAKNIQYF
TRBJ2-1 TRBV7-3 CASSLTDWNEQFF
TRBJ2-3 TRBV7-2 CASSGLGTDTQYF
TRBJ2-7 TRBV29-1 CSAGMVAEGEQYF
TRBJ1-5 TRBV5-6 CASSLSGIHQPQHF
TRBJ1-1 TRBV6-5 CASSLTGQGAAFF